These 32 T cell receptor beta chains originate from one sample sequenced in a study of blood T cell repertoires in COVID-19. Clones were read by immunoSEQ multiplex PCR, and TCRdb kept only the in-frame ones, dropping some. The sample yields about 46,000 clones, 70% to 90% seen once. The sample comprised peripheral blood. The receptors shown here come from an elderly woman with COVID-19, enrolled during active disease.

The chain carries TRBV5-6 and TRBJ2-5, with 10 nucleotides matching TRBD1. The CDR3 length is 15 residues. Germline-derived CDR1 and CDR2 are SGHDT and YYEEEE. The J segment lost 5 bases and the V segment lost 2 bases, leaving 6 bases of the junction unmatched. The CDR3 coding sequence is TGTGCCAGCAGCTTCAGGACAGGGGGGGTCGAGACCCAGTACTTC. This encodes CASSFRTGGVETQYF.

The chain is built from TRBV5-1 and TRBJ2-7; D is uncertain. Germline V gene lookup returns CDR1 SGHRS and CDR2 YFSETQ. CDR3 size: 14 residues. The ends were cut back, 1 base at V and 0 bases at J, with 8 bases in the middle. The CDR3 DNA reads TGCGCCAGCAGCTTGTACGCAGGCTCCTACGAGCAGTACTTC. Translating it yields CASSLYAGSYEQYF.

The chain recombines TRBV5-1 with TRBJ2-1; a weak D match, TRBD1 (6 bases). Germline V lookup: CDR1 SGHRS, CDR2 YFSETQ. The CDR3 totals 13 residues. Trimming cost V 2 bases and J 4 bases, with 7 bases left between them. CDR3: CASSFGQYNEQFF. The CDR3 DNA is TGCGCCAGCAGCTTTGGACAGTACAATGAGCAGTTCTTC.

CDR3 coding DNA: TGTGCCACCAGCAAGCGGGGGGGCGGCTACGAGCAGTACTTC. Protein product: CATSKRGGGYEQYF. The chain joins TRBV15 to TRBJ2-7; 10 positions match TRBD2. The CDR3 totals 14 residues. The V gene's germline CDR1 is LNHNV and CDR2 YYDKDF (reference sequence). Trimming cost V 4 bases and J 3 bases; bases outside gene matches: 3.

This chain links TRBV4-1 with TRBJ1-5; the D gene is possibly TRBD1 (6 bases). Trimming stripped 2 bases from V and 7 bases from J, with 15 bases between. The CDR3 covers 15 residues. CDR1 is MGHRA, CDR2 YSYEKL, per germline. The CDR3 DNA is TGCGCCAGCAGCCAATCACTGGACAGTGGACAGCCCCAGCATTTT. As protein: CASSQSLDSGQPQHF.

CDR3 in amino acids: CASSYSVAESTKTF. CDR3 nucleotide sequence: TGTGCCAGCAGTTACTCAGTAGCGGAATCTACTAAGACCTTC. The rearrangement uses TRBV6-5 and TRBJ1-2; D gene ambiguous. Deletions cut 0 bases from V and 14 bases from J, with 19 bases between. This CDR3 region has 14 residues. Germline lookup yields CDR1 MNHEY and CDR2 SVGAGI.

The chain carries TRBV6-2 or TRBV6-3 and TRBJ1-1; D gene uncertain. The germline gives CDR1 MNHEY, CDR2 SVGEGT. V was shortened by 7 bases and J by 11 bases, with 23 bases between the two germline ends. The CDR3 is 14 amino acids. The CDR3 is CASTPLIQRTPAFF. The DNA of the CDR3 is TGTGCCAGCACCCCCCTGATCCAGAGGACTCCTGCTTTCTTT.

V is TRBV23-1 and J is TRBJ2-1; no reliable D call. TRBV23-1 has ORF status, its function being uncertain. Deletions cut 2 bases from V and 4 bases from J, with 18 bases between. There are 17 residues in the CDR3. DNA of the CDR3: TGCGCCAGCAGTCAACCCTCCGACACCGAAAATTACAATGAGCAGTTCTTC. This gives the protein CASSQPSDTENYNEQFF.

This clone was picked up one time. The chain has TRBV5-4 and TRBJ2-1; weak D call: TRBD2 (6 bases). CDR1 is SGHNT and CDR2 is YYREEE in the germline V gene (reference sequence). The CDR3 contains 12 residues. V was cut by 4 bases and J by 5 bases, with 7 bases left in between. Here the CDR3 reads CASSGRNNEQFF. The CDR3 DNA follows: TGTGCCAGCAGCGGGAGGAACAATGAGCAGTTCTTC.

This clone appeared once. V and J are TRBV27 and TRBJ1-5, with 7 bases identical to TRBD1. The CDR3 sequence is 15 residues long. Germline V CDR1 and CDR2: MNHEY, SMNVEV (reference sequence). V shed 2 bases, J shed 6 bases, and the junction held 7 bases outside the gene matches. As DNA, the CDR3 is TGTGCCAGCAGTTTAGCGGGACAGCCTGGTCAGCCCCAGCATTTT. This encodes CASSLAGQPGQPQHF.

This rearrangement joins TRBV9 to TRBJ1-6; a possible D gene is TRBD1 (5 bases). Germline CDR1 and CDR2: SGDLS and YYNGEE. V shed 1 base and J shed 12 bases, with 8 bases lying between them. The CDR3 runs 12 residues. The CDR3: CASSVSGGPLHF. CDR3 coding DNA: TGTGCCAGCAGCGTATCCGGGGGACCCCTCCACTTT. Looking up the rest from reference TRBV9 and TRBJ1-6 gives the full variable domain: DSGVTQTPKHLITATGQRVTLRCSPRSGDLSVYWYQQSLDQGLQFLIQYYNGEERAKGNILERFSAQQFPDLHSELNLSSLELGDSALYFCASSVSGGPLHFGNGTRLTVT.

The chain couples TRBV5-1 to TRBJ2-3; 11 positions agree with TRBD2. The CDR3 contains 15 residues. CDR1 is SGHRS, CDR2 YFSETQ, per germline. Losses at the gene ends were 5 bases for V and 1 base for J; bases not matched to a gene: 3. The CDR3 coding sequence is TGCGCCAGCAGGTCGACTAGCGGGGGCACAGATACGCAGTATTTT. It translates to CASRSTSGGTDTQYF.

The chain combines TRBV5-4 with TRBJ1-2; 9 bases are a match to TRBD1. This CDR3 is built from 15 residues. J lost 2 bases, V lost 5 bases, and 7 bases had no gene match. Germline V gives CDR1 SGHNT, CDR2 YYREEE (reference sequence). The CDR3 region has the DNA TGTGCCAGCAGAGTGACAGGGGGGAACAACTATGGCTACACCTTC. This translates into CASRVTGGNNYGYTF. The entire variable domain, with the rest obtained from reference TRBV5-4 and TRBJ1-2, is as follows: ETGVTQSPTHLIKTRGQQVTLRCSSQSGHNTVSWYQQALGQGPQFIFQYYREEENGRGNFPPRFSGLQFPNYSSELNVNALELDDSALYLCASRVTGGNNYGYTFGSGTRLTVV.

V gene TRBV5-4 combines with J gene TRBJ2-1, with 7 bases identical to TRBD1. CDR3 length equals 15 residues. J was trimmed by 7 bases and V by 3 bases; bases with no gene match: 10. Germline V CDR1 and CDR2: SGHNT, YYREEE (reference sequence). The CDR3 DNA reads TGTGCCAGCAGCTACGGGACAGCGCCGGCGAATGAGCAGTTCTTC. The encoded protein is CASSYGTAPANEQFF.

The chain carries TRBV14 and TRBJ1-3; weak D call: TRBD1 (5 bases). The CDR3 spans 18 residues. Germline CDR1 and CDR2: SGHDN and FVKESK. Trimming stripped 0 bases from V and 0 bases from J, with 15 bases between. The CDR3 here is CASSQEDTIRVSGNTIYF. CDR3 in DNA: TGTGCCAGCAGCCAAGAGGACACTATCAGGGTCTCTGGAAACACCATATATTTT.

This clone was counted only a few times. In DNA, the CDR3 is TGTGCCATCAGTGCTCGAGGATTCAAGGTATCACCCCTCCACTTT. This encodes CAISARGFKVSPLHF. The chain has TRBV10-3 and TRBJ1-6, with D unclear. The germline V gene has CDR1 ENHRY and CDR2 SYGVKD. This CDR3 region has 15 residues. Trimming removed 4 bases from V and 10 bases from J, with 17 bases in between.

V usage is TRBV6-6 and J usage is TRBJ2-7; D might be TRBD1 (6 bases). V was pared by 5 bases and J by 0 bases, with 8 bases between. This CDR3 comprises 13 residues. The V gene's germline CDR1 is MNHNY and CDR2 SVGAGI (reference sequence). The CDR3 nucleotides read TGTGCCAGCAGTCGGGACATCTCCTACGAGCAGTACTTC. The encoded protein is CASSRDISYEQYF.

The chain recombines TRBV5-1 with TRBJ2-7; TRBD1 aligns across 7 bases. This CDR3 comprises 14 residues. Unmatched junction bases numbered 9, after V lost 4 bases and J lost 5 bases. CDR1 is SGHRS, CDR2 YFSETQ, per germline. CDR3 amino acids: CASSPQGQGDEQYF. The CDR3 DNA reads TGCGCCAGCAGCCCCCAGGGGCAGGGGGACGAGCAGTACTTC.

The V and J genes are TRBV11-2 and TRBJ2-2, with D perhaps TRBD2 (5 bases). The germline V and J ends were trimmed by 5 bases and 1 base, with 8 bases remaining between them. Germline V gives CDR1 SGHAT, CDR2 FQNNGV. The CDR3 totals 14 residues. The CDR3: CASSRRGNTGELFF. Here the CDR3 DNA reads TGTGCCAGCAGCCGCCGGGGGAACACCGGGGAGCTGTTTTTT.

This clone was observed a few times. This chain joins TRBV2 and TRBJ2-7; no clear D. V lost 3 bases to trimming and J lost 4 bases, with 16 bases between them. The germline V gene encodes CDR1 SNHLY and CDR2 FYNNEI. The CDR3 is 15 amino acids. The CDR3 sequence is CASSDPGTTSYEQYF. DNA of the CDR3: TGTGCCAGCAGTGATCCAGGAACCACTTCTTACGAGCAGTACTTC.

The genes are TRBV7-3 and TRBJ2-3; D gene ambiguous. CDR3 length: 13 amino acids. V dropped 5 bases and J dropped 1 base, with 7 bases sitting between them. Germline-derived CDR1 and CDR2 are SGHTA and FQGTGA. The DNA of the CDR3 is TGTGCCAGCAGCCTTGGGCGCACAGATACGCAGTATTTT. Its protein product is CASSLGRTDTQYF.

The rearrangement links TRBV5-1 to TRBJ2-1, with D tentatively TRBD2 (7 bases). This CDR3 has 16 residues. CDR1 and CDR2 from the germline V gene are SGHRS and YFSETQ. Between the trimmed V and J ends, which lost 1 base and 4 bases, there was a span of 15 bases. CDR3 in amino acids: CASSLRGRGAYNEQFF. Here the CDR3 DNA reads TGCGCCAGCAGCTTGCGTGGACGGGGGGCTTACAATGAGCAGTTCTTC.

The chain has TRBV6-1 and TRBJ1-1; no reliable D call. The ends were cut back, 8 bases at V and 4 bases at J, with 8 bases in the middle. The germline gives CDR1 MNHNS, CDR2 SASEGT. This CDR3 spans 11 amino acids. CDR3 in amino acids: CASRRGTEAFF. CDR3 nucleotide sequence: TGTGCCAGCCGACGGGGCACTGAAGCTTTCTTT.

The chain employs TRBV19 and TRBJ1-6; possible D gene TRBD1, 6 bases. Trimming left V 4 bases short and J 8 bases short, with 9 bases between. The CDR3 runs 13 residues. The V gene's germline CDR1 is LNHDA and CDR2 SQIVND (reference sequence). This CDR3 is CASSRGPDSPLHF. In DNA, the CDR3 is TGTGCCAGTAGTAGGGGGCCGGATTCACCCCTCCACTTT.

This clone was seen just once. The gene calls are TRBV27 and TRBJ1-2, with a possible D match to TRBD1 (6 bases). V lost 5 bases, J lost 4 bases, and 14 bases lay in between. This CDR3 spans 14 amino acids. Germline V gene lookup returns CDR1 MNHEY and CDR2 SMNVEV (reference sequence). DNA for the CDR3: TGTGCCAGCAGTATACAGGGCCCAGGCTATGGCTACACCTTC. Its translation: CASSIQGPGYGYTF.

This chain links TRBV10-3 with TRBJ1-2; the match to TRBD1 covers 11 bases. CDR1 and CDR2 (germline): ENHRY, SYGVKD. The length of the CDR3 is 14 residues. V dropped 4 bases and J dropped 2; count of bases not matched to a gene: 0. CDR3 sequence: CAISGTGGNYGYTF. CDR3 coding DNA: TGTGCCATCAGTGGGACAGGGGGCAACTATGGCTACACCTTC.

The DNA for the CDR3 is TGTGCCAGCAGCCAATGGAGGAACCGCTACAATGAGCAGTTCTTC. It yields the protein CASSQWRNRYNEQFF. V gene TRBV7-2 combines with J gene TRBJ2-1; maybe TRBD2 (5 bases). Per germline, CDR1 SGHTA and CDR2 FQGNSA. V gave up 5 bases and J gave up 3 bases, with 14 bases separating them. The CDR3 is 15 residues long.

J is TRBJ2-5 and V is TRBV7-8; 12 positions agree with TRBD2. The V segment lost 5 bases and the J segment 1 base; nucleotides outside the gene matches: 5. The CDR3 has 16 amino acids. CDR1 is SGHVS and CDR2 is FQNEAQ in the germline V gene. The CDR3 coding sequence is TGTGCCAGCAGCCTTGGACTAGCGGGGCCCCAAGAGACCCAGTACTTC. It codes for CASSLGLAGPQETQYF.

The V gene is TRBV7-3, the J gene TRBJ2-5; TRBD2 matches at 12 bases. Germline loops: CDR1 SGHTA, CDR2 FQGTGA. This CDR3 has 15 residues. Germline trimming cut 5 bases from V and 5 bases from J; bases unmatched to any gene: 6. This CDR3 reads CASSLTSGSRETQYF. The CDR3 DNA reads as TGTGCCAGCAGCCTGACTAGCGGGAGCCGGGAGACCCAGTACTTC.

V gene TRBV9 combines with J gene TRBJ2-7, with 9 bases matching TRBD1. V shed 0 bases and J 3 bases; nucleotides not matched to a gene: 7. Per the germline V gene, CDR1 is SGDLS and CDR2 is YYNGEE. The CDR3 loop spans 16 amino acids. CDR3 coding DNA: TGTGCCAGCAGCGTAGCTTCCGACAGGGGGATCTACGAGCAGTACTTC. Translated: CASSVASDRGIYEQYF.

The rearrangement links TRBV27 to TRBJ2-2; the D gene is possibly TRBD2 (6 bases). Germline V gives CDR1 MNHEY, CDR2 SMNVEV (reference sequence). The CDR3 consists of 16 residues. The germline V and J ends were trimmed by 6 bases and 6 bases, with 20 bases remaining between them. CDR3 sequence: CASRIWGESPAGELFF. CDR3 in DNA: TGTGCCAGCAGGATTTGGGGGGAGTCACCCGCCGGGGAGCTGTTTTTT.

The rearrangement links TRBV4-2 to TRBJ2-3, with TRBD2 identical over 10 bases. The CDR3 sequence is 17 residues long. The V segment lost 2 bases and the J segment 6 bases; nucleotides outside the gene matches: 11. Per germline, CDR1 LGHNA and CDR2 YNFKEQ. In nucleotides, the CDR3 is TGTGCCAGCAGCCAAAAAACTAGCGGGGTTGGACTGGATACGCAGTATTTT. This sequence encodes CASSQKTSGVGLDTQYF.